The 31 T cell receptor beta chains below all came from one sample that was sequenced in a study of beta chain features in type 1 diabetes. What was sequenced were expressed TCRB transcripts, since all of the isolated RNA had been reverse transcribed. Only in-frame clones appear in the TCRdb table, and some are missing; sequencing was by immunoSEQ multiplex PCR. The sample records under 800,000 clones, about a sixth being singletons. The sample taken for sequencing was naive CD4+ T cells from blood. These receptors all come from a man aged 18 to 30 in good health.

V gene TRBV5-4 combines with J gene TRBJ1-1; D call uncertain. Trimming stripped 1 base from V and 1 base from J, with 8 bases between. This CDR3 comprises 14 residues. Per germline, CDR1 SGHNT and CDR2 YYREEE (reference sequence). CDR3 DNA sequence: TGTGCCAGCAGCTTGTCAGCCCCGAACACTGAAGCTTTCTTT. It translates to CASSLSAPNTEAFF. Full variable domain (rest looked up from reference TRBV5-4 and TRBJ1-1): ETGVTQSPTHLIKTRGQQVTLRCSSQSGHNTVSWYQQALGQGPQFIFQYYREEENGRGNFPPRFSGLQFPNYSSELNVNALELDDSALYLCASSLSAPNTEAFFGQGTRLTVV.

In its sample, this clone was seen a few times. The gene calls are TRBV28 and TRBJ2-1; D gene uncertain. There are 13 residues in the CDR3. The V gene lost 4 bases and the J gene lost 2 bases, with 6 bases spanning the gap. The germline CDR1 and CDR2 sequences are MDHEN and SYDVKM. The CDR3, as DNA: TGTGCCAGCAGTTCAGGACCCTACAATGAGCAGTTCTTC. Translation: CASSSGPYNEQFF.

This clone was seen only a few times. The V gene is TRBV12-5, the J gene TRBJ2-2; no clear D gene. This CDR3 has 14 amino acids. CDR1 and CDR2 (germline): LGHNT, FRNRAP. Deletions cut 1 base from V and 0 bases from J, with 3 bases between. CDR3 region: CASGLGPNTGELFF. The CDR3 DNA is TGTGCTAGTGGTTTGGGGCCGAACACCGGGGAGCTGTTTTTT.

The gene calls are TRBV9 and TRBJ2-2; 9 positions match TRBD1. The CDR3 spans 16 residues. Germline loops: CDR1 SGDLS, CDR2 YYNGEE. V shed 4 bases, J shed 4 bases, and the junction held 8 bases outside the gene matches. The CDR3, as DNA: TGTGCCAGCAGCACCCAACAGGGGGCGGGCACCGGGGAGCTGTTTTTT. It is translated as CASSTQQGAGTGELFF.

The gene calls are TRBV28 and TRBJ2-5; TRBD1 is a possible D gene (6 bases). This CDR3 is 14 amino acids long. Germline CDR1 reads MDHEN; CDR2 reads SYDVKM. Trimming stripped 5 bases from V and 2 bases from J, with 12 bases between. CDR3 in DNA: TGTGCCAGCAGTCGACCGAGGGGGCAAGAGACCCAGTACTTC. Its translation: CASSRPRGQETQYF.

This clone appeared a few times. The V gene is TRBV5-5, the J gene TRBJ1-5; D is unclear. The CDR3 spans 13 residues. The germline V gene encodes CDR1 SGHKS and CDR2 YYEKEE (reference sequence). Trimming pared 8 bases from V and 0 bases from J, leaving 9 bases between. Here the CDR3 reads CASQRNSNQPQHF. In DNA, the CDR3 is TGTGCCAGTCAAAGGAATAGCAATCAGCCCCAGCATTTT.

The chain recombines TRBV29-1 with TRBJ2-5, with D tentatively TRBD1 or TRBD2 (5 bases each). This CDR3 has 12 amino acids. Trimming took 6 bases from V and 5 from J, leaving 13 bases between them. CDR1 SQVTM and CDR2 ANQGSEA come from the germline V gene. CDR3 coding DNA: TGCAGCGTGGCCTGGGGACGGGAGACCCAGTACTTC. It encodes CSVAWGRETQYF.

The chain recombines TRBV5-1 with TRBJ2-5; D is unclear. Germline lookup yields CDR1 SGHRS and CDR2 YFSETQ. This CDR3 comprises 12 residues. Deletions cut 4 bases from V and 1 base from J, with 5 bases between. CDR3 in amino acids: CASSASQETQYF. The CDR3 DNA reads TGCGCCAGCAGCGCCAGCCAAGAGACCCAGTACTTC.

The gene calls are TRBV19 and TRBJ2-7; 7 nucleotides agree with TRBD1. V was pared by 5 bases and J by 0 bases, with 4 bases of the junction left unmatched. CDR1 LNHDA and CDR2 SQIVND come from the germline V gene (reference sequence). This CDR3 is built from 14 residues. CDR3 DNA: TGTGCCAGTAGTGACAGGGCATACTCCTACGAGCAGTACTTC. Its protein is CASSDRAYSYEQYF.

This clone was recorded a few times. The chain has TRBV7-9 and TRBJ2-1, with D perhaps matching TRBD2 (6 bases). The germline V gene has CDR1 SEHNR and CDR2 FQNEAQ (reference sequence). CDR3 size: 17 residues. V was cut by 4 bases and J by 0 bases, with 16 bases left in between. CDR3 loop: CASSSAPSESSYNEQFF. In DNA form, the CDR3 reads TGTGCCAGCAGCTCCGCCCCTAGCGAGAGCTCCTACAATGAGCAGTTCTTC.

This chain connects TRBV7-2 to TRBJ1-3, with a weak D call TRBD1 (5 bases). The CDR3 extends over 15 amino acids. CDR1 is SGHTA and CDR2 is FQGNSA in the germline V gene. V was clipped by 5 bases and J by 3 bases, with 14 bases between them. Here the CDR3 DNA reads TGTGCCAGCAGCCCGGGTAGGGGAAATGGAAACACCATATATTTT. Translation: CASSPGRGNGNTIYF.

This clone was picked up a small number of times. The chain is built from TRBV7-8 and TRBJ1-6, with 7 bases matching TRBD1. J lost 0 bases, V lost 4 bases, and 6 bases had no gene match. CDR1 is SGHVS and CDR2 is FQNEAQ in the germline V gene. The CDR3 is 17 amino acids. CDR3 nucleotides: TGTGCCAGCAGCTACAGGGGAATCAGCTCCTATAATTCACCCCTCCACTTT. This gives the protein CASSYRGISSYNSPLHF.

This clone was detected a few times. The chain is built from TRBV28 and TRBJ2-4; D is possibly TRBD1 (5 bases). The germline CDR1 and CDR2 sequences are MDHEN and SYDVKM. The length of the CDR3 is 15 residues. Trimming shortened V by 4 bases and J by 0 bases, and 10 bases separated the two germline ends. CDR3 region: CASSSDSLAKNIQYF. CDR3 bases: TGTGCCAGCAGTTCCGACAGCTTAGCCAAAAACATTCAGTACTTC.

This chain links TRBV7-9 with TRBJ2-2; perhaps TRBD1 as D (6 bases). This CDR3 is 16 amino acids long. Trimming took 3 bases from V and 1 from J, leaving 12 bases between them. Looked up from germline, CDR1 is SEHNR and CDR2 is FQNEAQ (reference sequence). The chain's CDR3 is CASSFKGHLNTGELFF. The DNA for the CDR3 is TGTGCCAGCAGCTTCAAGGGACACCTGAACACCGGGGAGCTGTTTTTT.

The CDR3 DNA follows: TGTGCCAGCAGTGCCCTGGTTTATAATTCACCCCTCCACTTT. Encoded protein: CASSALVYNSPLHF. The genes are TRBV6-6 and TRBJ1-6; D not certain. Germline CDR1 and CDR2: MNHNY and SVGAGI (reference sequence). V was pared by 5 bases and J by 4 bases, with 9 bases between. This CDR3 has 14 residues.

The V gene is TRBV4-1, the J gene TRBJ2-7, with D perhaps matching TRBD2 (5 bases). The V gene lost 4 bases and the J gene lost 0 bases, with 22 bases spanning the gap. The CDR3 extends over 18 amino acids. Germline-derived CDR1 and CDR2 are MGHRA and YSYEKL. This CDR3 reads CASSRPGVGPLTSYEQYF. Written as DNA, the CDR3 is TGCGCCAGCAGCCGGCCCGGGGTTGGACCGCTGACCTCCTACGAGCAGTACTTC.

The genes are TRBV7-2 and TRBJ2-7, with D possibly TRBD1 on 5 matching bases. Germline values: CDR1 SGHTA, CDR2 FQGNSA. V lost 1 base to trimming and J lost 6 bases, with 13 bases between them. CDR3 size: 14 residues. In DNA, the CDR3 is TGTGCCAGCAGCTTAGAAGGGGCGCCGACCGAGCAGTACTTC. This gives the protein CASSLEGAPTEQYF.

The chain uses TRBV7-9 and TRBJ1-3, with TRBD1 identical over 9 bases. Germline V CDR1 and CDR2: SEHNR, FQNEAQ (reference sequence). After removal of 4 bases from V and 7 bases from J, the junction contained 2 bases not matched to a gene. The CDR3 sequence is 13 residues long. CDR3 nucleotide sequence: TGTGCCAGCAGCTCTGGACAGGGGAACACCATATATTTT. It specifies CASSSGQGNTIYF.

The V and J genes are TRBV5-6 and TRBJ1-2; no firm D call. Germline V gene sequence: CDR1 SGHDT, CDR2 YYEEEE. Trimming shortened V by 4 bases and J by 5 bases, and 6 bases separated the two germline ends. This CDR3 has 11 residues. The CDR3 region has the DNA TGTGCCAGCAGCCTACCGTATGGCTACACCTTC. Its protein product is CASSLPYGYTF.

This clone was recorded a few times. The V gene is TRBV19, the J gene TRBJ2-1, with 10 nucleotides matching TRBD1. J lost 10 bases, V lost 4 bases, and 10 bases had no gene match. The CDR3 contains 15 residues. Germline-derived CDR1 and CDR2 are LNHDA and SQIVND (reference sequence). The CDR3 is CASSTPGTGVWEQFF. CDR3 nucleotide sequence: TGTGCCAGTAGTACTCCCGGGACAGGGGTTTGGGAGCAGTTCTTC.

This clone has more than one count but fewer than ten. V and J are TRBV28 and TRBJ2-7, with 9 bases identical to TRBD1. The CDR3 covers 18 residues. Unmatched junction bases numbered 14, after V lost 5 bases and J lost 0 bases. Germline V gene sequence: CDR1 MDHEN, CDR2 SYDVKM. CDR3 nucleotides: TGTGCCAGCAGTCCACCGGGACAGGGCGTACCCAGCTCCTACGAGCAGTACTTC. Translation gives CASSPPGQGVPSSYEQYF.

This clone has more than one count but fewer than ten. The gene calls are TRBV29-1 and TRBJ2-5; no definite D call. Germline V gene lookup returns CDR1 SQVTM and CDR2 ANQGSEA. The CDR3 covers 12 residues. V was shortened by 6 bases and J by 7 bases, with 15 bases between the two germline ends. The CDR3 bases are TGCAGCGTAAGACCAGCGCTAGGGACCCAGTACTTC. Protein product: CSVRPALGTQYF. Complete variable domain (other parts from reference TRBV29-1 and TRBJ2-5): SAVISQKPSRDICQRGTSLTIQCQVDSQVTMMFWYRQQPGQSLTLIATANQGSEATYESGFVIDKFPISRPNLTFSTLTVSNMSPEDSSIYLCSVRPALGTQYFGPGTRLLVL.

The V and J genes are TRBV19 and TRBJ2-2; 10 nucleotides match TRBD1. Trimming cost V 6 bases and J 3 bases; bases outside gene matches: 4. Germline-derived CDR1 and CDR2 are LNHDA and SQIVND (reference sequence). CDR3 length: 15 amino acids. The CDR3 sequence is CASRMTGGYTGELFF. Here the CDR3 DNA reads TGTGCCAGTAGAATGACAGGGGGCTACACCGGGGAGCTGTTTTTT.

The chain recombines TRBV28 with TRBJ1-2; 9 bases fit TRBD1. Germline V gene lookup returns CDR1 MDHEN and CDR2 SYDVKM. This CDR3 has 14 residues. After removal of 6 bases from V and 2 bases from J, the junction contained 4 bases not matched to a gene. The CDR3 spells CASRLTGGNYGYTF. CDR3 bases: TGTGCCAGCAGGCTGACAGGGGGAAACTATGGCTACACCTTC.

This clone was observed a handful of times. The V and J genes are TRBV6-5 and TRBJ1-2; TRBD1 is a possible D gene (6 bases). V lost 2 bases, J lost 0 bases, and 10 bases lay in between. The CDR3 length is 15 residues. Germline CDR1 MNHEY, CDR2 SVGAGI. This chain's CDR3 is CASSYGTLANYGYTF. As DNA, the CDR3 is TGTGCCAGCAGTTACGGGACACTCGCTAACTATGGCTACACCTTC.

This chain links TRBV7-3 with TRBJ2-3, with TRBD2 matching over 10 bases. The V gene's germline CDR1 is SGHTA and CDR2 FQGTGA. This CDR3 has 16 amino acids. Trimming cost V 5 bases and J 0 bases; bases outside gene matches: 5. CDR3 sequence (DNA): TGTGCCAGCAGCCCTAGACTAGCGGGCAGCACAGATACGCAGTATTTT. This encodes CASSPRLAGSTDTQYF. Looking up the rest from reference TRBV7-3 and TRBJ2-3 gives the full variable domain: GAGVSQTPSNKVTEKGKYVELRCDPISGHTALYWYRQSLGQGPEFLIYFQGTGAADDSGLPNDRFFAVRPEGSVSTLKIQRTERGDSAVYLCASSPRLAGSTDTQYFGPGTRLTVL.

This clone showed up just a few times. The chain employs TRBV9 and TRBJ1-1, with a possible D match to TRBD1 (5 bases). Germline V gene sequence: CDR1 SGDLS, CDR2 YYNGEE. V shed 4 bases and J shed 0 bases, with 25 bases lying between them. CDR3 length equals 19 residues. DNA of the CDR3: TGTGCCAGCAGCTTCCGGGGACCACTGTCCCCAAATCTGAACACTGAAGCTTTCTTT. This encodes CASSFRGPLSPNLNTEAFF.

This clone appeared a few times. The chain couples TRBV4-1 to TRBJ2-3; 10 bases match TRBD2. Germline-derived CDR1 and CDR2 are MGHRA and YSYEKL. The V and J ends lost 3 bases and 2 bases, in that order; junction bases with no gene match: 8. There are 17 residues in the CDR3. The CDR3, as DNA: TGCGCCAGCAGCCACAGACCCGGGACTAGCGTCACAGATACGCAGTATTTT. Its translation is CASSHRPGTSVTDTQYF.

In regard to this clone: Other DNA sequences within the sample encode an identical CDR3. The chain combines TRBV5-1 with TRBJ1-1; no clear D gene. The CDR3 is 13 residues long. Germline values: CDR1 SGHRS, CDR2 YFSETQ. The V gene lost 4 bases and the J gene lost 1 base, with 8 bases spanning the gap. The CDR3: CASSLQENTEAFF. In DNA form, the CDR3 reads TGCGCCAGCAGCCTCCAGGAGAACACTGAAGCTTTCTTT.

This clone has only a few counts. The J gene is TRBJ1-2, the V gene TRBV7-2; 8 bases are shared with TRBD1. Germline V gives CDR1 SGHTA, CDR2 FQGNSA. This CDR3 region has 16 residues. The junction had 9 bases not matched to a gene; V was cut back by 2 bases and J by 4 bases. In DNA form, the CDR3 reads TGTGCCAGCAGCTTAACCGGGACAGGCGGTGGCTATGGCTACACCTTC. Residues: CASSLTGTGGGYGYTF. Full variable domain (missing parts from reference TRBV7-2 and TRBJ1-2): GAGVSQSPSNKVTEKGKDVELRCDPISGHTALYWYRQSLGQGLEFLIYFQGNSAPDKSGLPSDRFSAERTGGSVSTLTIQRTQQEDSAVYLCASSLTGTGGGYGYTFGSGTRLTVV.

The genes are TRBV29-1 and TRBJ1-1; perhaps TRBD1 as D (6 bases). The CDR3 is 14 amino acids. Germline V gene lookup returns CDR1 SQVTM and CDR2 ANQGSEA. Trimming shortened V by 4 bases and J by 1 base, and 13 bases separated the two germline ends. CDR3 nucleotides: TGCAGCGTTGGAATAGGGGGTCGGAACACTGAAGCTTTCTTT. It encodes CSVGIGGRNTEAFF.